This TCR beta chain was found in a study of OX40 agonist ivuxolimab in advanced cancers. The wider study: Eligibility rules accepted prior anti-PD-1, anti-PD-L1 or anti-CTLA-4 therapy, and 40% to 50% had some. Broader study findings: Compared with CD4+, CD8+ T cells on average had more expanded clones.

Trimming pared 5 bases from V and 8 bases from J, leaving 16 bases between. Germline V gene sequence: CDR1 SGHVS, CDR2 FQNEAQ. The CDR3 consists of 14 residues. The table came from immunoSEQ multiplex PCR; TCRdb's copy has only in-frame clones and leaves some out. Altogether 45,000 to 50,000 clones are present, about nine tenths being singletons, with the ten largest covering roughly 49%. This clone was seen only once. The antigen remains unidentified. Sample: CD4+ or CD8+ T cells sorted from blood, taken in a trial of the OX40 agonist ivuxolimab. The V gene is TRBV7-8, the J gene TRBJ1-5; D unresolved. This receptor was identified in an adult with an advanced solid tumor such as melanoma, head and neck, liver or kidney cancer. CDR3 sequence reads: CASSRIRHLEPQHF. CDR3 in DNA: TGTGCCAGCAGCCGAATAAGGCATTTGGAGCCCCAGCATTTT.